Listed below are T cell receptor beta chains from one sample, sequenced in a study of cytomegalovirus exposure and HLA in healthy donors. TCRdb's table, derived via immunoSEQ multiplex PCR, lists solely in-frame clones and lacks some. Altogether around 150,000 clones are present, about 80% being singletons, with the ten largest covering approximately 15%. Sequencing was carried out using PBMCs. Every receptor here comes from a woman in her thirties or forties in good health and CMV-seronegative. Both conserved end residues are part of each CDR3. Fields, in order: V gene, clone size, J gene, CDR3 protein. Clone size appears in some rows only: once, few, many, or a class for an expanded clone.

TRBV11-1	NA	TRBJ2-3	CASSSDGTSHHTQYF
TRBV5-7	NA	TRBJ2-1	CASSPPGGPEQFF
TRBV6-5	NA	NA	CASKRGASNEQYF
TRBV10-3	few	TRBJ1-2	CAISESSDRESYTF
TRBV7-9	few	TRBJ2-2	CASSLVSGRDNTGELFF
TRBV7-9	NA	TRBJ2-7	CASSKGGLAGEQYF
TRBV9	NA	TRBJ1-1	CASSESSDMNTEAFF
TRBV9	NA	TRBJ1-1	CASSPEQGLMNTEAFF
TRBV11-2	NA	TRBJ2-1	CASSPLTFFGTGVRNEQFF
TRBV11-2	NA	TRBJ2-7	CASSLDMLVQDYEQYF
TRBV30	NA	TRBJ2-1	CAWSVGQGVDEQFF
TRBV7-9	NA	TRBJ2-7	CSSSLAGRGEQYF
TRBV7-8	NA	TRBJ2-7	CASSSWWGGGASRYEQYF
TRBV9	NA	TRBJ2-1	CASSVAGDGYNEQFF
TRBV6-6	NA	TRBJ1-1	CASRSGGEGAFF
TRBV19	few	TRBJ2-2	CASMATSGRGKSTGELFF